The clone carrying this T cell receptor (beta chain) has just one count. The data are from a study of blood T cell repertoires in COVID-19. Study overall: PBMCs, B-cell-depleted T cells, or T cells provided the cDNA or gDNA that made up the material.

J gave up 6 bases and V 1 base, and 10 bases lay outside the gene matches. The germline gives CDR1 LNHNV, CDR2 YYDKDF (reference sequence). The length of the CDR3 is 16 residues. In the source study's methods: Amplification from reference gene primers served as the basis for estimated nucleated cell counts. Only in-frame clones appear in the TCRdb table, and some are missing; sequencing was by immunoSEQ multiplex PCR. The V and J calls and clone size were taken over from that table, and D and trimming were inferred from the DNA. The table shows 300,000 to 500,000 clones, with approximately 88% occurring only once. Those who participated ranged in age from roughly 18 to 89 years and resided in 20 to 30 US areas.

V usage is TRBV15 and J usage is TRBJ2-7; 9 positions agree with TRBD1. Sequencing was performed on PBMCs or T cells enriched from blood (not recorded which). The sequence was collected from a woman aged 40 to 50 with acute COVID-19. Here the CDR3 reads CATSRVRGTGTVEQYF. The CDR3 DNA reads as TGTGCCACCAGCAGAGTTAGGGGGACAGGGACAGTCGAGCAGTACTTC.